Given below is one T cell receptor (beta chain) in context. Its antigen is currently unknown. Germline values: CDR1 DFQATT, CDR2 SNEGSKA (reference sequence). V lost 2 bases and J lost 1, with 14 bases in between. The CDR3 contains 15 residues. Treatment indicated: approximately nine-day PBMC culture with coronavirus spike peptide pools or control peptides (ViraFEST assay). Sequenced with the Oncomine TCR Beta short-read assay was DNA taken from cultured CD4+ T cells. Each CDR3 protein gets one entry after TCRdb re-called the PCR reads with MiXCR. Of around 20,000 distinct CDR3 sequences in the sample, about 45% were seen once. This specimen comes from a study of vaccination and CD4 T cells after COVID-19. Study-level background: SARS-CoV-2 was confirmed by nasal swab PCR; disease was mild in fewer than ten, severe in one. Post-vaccination samples were procured at a median of 72 days following dose two (range 14 to 241).

Study-level points and caveats: It was observed that, in convalescent patients, a median 86.3% of reactive clones arose only post-vaccination.

The chain is built from TRBV20-1 and TRBJ2-5; a possible D gene is TRBD2 (5 bases). This clonotype was sampled from a human donor who had recovered from COVID-19. The sequencing input was CD4+ T cells from blood, cultured in vitro. Here the CDR3 DNA reads TGCAGTGCTAGATCCAGCGGAACGAGCCAAGAGACCCAGTACTTC. This translates into CSARSSGTSQETQYF.